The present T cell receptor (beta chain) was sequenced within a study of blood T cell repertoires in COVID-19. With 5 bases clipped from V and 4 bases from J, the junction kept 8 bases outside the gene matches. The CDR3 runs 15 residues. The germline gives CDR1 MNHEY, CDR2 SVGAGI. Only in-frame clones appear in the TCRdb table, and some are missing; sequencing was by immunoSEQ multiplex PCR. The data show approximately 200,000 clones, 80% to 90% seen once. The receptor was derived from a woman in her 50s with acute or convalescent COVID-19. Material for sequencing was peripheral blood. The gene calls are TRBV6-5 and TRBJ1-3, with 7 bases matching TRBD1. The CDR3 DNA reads TGTGCCAGCAGTACCTGGACAGGAGGGGGAAACACCATATATTTT. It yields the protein CASSTWTGGGNTIYF.